This T cell receptor beta chain was documented in a study of regulatory T cells in long-lasting Graves disease. Study-wide points: New patients shared more than 950 public clonotypes, and persistent patients shared more, with fewer than 3,500. Persistent disease was characterized by preferential usage of TRBV28, TRBJ1-2 and TRBJ2-5.

The sample holds a few counts of this clonotype. Its antigen is unidentified. Time point noted: persistent/refractory GD, antithyroid drugs over 5 years with positive TRAb. From PBMCs, RNA was extracted and then used to make the TCR library. The collection involved drawing nine milliliters of peripheral blood into EDTA tubes. This CDR3 spans 15 amino acids. The V end lost 3 bases, the J end lost 0 bases, and 12 bases lay between the germline ends. Germline V lookup: CDR1 SGHDT, CDR2 YYEEEE. The TCR beta library used iRepertoire HTBI primers with Arm-PCR amplification of CDR3. TCRdb re-called the multiplex PCR reads through MiXCR, storing one row per CDR3 protein. The sample includes a few hundred thousand distinct CDR3 sequences, 20% to 30% of them seen just once.

The source is a female donor with Graves disease. The input for sequencing was peripheral blood mononuclear cells (PBMCs), taken when the disease was refractory, from a patient treated with antithyroid drugs. The chain is built from TRBV5-6 and TRBJ1-1, with a tentative D call TRBD1 (5 bases). The CDR3 DNA is TGTGCCAGCAGCTGGGGGGGAGGGTTGAACACTGAAGCTTTCTTT. It is translated as CASSWGGGLNTEAFF.